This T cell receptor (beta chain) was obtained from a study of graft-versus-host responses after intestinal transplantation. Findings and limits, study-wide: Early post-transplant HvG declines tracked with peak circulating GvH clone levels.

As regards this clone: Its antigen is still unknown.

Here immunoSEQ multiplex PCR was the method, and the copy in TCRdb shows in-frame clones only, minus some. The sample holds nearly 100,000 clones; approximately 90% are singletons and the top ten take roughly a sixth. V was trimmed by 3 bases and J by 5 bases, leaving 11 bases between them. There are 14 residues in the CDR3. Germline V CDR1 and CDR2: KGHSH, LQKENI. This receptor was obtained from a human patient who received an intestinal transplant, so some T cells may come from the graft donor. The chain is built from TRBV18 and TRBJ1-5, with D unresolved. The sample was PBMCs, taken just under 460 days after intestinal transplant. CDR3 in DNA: TGTGCCAGCTCACCCCGGGATGGGGATCAGCCCCAGCATTTT. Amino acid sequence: CASSPRDGDQPQHF.